This TCR beta chain was retrieved from a study of blood T cell repertoires in COVID-19. Study in general: Samples taken during acute and convalescent COVID-19 were collected in the United States, Italy and Spain. From T cells, B-cell-depleted T cells, or PBMCs came the material, which was cDNA or gDNA.

As originally analysed: Using reference gene primer amplification, nucleated cell counts were estimated. The protocol was immunoSEQ multiplex PCR, while the TCRdb copy is restricted to in-frame clones and leaves out a portion. V and J calls and clone size are those listed in that table; D and trimming were worked out from the DNA. The table records around 200,000 clones, about 83% of them present only once. The J segment lost 0 bases and the V segment lost 2 bases, leaving 2 bases of the junction unmatched. CDR1 and CDR2 (germline): SGHVS, FNYEAQ. The CDR3 runs to 15 residues. J is TRBJ2-3 and V is TRBV7-6; 7 nucleotides align to TRBD1. Sequenced input: peripheral blood. This TCR came from a man aged 50 to 60 with active or convalescent COVID-19. CDR3 in DNA: TGTGCCAGCAGCTTAACGACAGGGAGCACAGATACGCAGTATTTT. The encoded protein is CASSLTTGSTDTQYF.